These 16 T cell receptor beta chains came from one sample sequenced in a study of T cell repertoires in cytomegalovirus infection. Antigens for these TCRs are unknown. TCRdb used MiXCR to reprocess the reads, holding one entry per CDR3 protein. The sample lists 900,000 to 950,000 distinct CDR3 sequences; roughly a third were seen once. The sample consisted of cultured CD8+ T cells from PBMCs, taken from culture after CMV antigen stimulation. Receptor source: a human donor in good health (CMV status not recorded). Some clones in this sample may be carry-over from other donors' samples.

The rearrangement joins TRBV20-1 to TRBJ2-3, with D unclear. The V gene's germline CDR1 is DFQATT and CDR2 SNEGSKA (reference sequence). The CDR3 is 11 residues long. The CDR3 sequence is CRAVPHHTQYF. Here the CDR3 DNA reads TGCAGGGCAGTCCCGCACCATACGCAGTATTTT.

The rearrangement links TRBV6-2 or TRBV6-3 to TRBJ2-2, with a tentative D call TRBD2 (6 bases). CDR1 is MNHEY, CDR2 SVGEGT, per germline. This CDR3 comprises 14 residues. The ends were cut back, 7 bases at V and 5 bases at J, with 14 bases in the middle. CDR3 loop: CASTLTSPTGELFF. The CDR3 DNA is TGTGCCAGCACCTTGACTAGTCCTACCGGGGAGCTGTTTTTT.

This rearrangement joins TRBV29-1 to TRBJ2-3; 10 nucleotides align to TRBD1. The CDR3 has 16 residues. Germline trimming cut 3 bases from V and 4 bases from J; bases unmatched to any gene: 10. CDR1 is SQVTM and CDR2 is ANQGSEA in the germline V gene. CDR3: CSVDSTGTGVADTQYF. The CDR3 DNA is TGCAGCGTTGATTCAACCGGGACAGGGGTTGCAGATACGCAGTATTTT.

The V gene is TRBV10-3, the J gene TRBJ1-5, with D possibly being TRBD1 (6 bases). The CDR3 is 14 amino acids. Per the germline V gene, CDR1 is ENHRY and CDR2 is SYGVKD. With 7 bases removed from V and 2 bases from J, the gap between germline ends came to 12 bases. The chain's CDR3 is CAITSGAGNQPQHF. The CDR3 DNA reads TGTGCCATCACCTCAGGGGCTGGCAATCAGCCCCAGCATTTT.

The chain links TRBV4-2 to TRBJ1-5, with D perhaps matching TRBD1 (5 bases). The CDR3 spans 16 residues. Germline CDR1 reads LGHNA; CDR2 reads YNFKEQ. V lost 0 bases and J 5 bases, leaving 14 bases between the germline ends. CDR3 loop: CASSQDPRGFDQPQHF. CDR3 bases: TGTGCCAGCAGCCAAGACCCGAGGGGATTTGATCAGCCCCAGCATTTT.

The gene calls are TRBV7-6 and TRBJ2-7; 7 bases match TRBD2. Germline V gives CDR1 SGHVS, CDR2 FNYEAQ. V shed 4 bases and J 2 bases; nucleotides not matched to a gene: 5. This CDR3 is built from 14 residues. DNA for the CDR3: TGTGCCAGCAGCTCGGGACTATTTGCCTACGAGCAGTACTTC. Translation: CASSSGLFAYEQYF.

V is TRBV6-8 and J is TRBJ2-7; 8 bases are a match to TRBD1. Trimming cost V 8 bases and J 3 bases; bases outside gene matches: 12. CDR1 and CDR2 from the germline V gene are MNHGY and SAAAGT. The CDR3 contains 15 residues. The CDR3 DNA reads TGTGCCAGCTGTCCCGGGACAGGCCGCTGCTACGAGCAGTACGTC. Amino acids: CASCPGTGRCYEQYV.

This clonotype turned up a few times. In DNA form, the CDR3 reads TGTGCCAGCAGCCTCAGGACCTTCAGCTCTGGGGCCAACGTCCTGACTTTC. The encoded protein is CASSLRTFSSGANVLTF. The chain uses TRBV7-8 and TRBJ2-6; no definite D call. This CDR3 region has 17 residues. V was cut by 5 bases and J by 0 bases, with 14 bases left in between. Germline CDR1 SGHVS, CDR2 FQNEAQ.

This clonotype was observed a handful of times. The chain has TRBV27 and TRBJ2-1, with TRBD1 identical over 10 bases. CDR3 length: 18 residues. Looked up from germline, CDR1 is MNHEY and CDR2 is SMNVEV (reference sequence). V gave up 8 bases and J gave up 5 bases; unmatched junction bases: 18. The CDR3 is CASSTIKNDRGLDNEQFF. Written as DNA, the CDR3 is TGTGCCAGCTCGACCATAAAGAACGACAGGGGGCTGGACAATGAGCAGTTCTTC.

This clonotype was counted many times. One junction end disagrees with the germline gene, perhaps due to a read error. V and J are TRBV7-7 and TRBJ1-1; 9 positions agree with TRBD1. From germline, CDR1 is SSHAT and CDR2 FNYEAQ (reference sequence). The CDR3 totals 15 residues. The DNA of the CDR3 is TGTGCTAGCAGCCTATACGCGGGACAGGGAGTTGAAGCTTTCTTT. It encodes CASSLYAGQGVEAFF.

J is TRBJ2-2 and V is TRBV27; D might be TRBD1 (6 bases). V was cut by 3 bases and J by 5 bases, with 13 bases left in between. The V gene's germline CDR1 is MNHEY and CDR2 SMNVEV (reference sequence). This CDR3 contains 15 residues. CDR3 loop: CASSFGTGWTGELFF. The CDR3 coding sequence is TGTGCCAGCAGTTTTGGAACAGGGTGGACCGGGGAGCTGTTTTTT.

This clonotype was counted a few times. CDR3 residues: CASSLLGGRGTMDSPLHF. The CDR3, as DNA: TGTGCCAGCAGCTTGCTAGGAGGGCGAGGGACAATGGATTCACCCCTCCACTTT. This chain joins TRBV5-8 and TRBJ1-6; D is perhaps TRBD1 (6 bases). The CDR3 totals 18 residues. Trimming shortened V by 1 base and J by 8 bases, and 22 bases separated the two germline ends. Germline CDR1 and CDR2: SGHTS and YDEGEE.

CDR3 protein: CASSYAFRLAGGPYEQYF. CDR3 nucleotides: TGTGCCAGCAGCTACGCGTTTCGGCTAGCGGGGGGACCCTACGAGCAGTACTTC. The chain carries TRBV12-3 or TRBV12-4 and TRBJ2-7, with 11 bases lining up with TRBD2. Trimming at V came to 6 bases and at J to 2 bases, leaving 15 bases not matched to a gene. The CDR3 totals 18 residues.

This clonotype has at least ten counts. The chain recombines TRBV7-2 with TRBJ2-1; unclear D gene. Deletions cut 5 bases from V and 0 bases from J, with 11 bases between. The CDR3 is 15 amino acids. The V gene's germline CDR1 is SGHTA and CDR2 FQGNSA. CDR3 residues: CASSLLYSSYNEQFF. The CDR3, as DNA: TGTGCCAGCAGCCTCCTATATAGCTCCTACAATGAGCAGTTCTTC.

This clonotype showed up just a few times. The V gene is TRBV6-2 or TRBV6-3, the J gene TRBJ2-3; weak D call: TRBD2 (6 bases). V was clipped by 2 bases and J by 2 bases, with 14 bases between them. The germline V gene encodes CDR1 MNHEY and CDR2 SVGEGT. The CDR3 extends over 16 amino acids. CDR3 sequence: CASSYDRGTSTDTQYF. CDR3 sequence (DNA): TGTGCCAGCAGTTACGACAGAGGGACTTCCACAGATACGCAGTATTTT.

The chain recombines TRBV6-6 with TRBJ2-7; TRBD1 agrees at 11 bases. The CDR3 has 15 amino acids. Unmatched junction bases numbered 7, after V lost 6 bases and J lost 3 bases. In germline, CDR1 is MNHNY, CDR2 SVGAGI (reference sequence). CDR3 amino acids: CASSLTGTGGYEQYF. The CDR3 DNA reads TGTGCCAGCAGCCTCACCGGGACAGGGGGCTACGAGCAGTACTTC.